One and the same sample provided the 5 T cell receptor beta chains below, sequenced in a study of cytomegalovirus exposure and HLA in healthy donors. PCR primers comprised 60 Vbeta and 13 Jbeta primers. Here immunoSEQ multiplex PCR was the method, and the copy in TCRdb shows in-frame clones only, minus some. The profile shows approximately 120,000 clones, about 73% of them singletons. Sequencing used PBMCs. The source is a woman between 45 and 60 years old in good health and CMV-seropositive.

The chain combines TRBV7-2 with TRBJ1-2; D gene unclear. The CDR3 is made up of 15 amino acids. The germline V and J ends were trimmed by 2 bases and 8 bases, with 18 bases remaining between them. Per the germline V gene, CDR1 is SGHTA and CDR2 is FQGNSA. CDR3 loop: CASSLYPEPPRGYTF. The CDR3 DNA sequence: TGTGCCAGCAGCTTATACCCAGAGCCCCCCAGGGGCTACACCTTC.

The gene calls are TRBV6-1 and TRBJ2-4; possible D gene TRBD2, 6 bases. Trimming removed 1 base at V and 7 bases at J, with 20 bases between. Germline V CDR1 and CDR2: MNHNS, SASEGT. The CDR3 consists of 17 residues. CDR3 DNA sequence: TGTGCCAGCAGTGAAGAGGCTGGCGGGGCAGGGAGTAACATTCAGTACTTC. As protein: CASSEEAGGAGSNIQYF.

The rearrangement uses TRBV2 and TRBJ2-5; D possibly corresponds to TRBD1 (5 bases). The V gene lost 11 bases and the J gene lost 2 bases, with 12 bases spanning the gap. Germline assignment: CDR1 SNHLY and CDR2 FYNNEI. This CDR3 region has 12 residues. The CDR3 sequence: CAARQRQETQYF. DNA of the CDR3: TGTGCCGCGAGACAGCGACAAGAGACCCAGTACTTC.

J is TRBJ1-2 and V is TRBV5-4; D is perhaps TRBD1 (5 bases). The CDR3 consists of 14 residues. V lost 3 bases, J lost 8 bases, and 17 bases lay in between. Germline CDR1 reads SGHNT; CDR2 reads YYREEE (reference sequence). CDR3 bases: TGTGCCAGCAGCTCGATAGGGGCCTCCGGGGGCTACACCTTC. Amino acid sequence: CASSSIGASGGYTF.

The genes are TRBV5-1 and TRBJ1-2, with 9 positions matching TRBD1. The CDR3 has 14 residues. V lost 4 bases to trimming and J lost 3 bases; unmatched junction nucleotides: 4. The germline V gene has CDR1 SGHRS and CDR2 YFSETQ. The CDR3 DNA follows: TGCGCCAGCAGCGCTAGACAGGGGGACTATGGCTACACCTTC. This encodes CASSARQGDYGYTF.